This T cell receptor beta chain was captured in a study of tumor-infiltrating lymphocytes in oesophageal squamous cell carcinoma. Germline values: CDR1 SGHTA, CDR2 FQGNSA. The CDR3 has 13 residues. This clonotype has just a few counts. TCRdb reanalysed the PCR reads using MiXCR and keeps one entry per CDR3 protein. The sample comprises some 11,000 distinct CDR3 sequences, 55% of which are singletons, and roughly 45% rests with the top ten. The TCR sequence derives from a female donor with esophageal squamous cell carcinoma. The chain is built from TRBV7-2 and TRBJ2-5; 8 bases agree with TRBD2. The assigned J gene may be wrong: the sequence end matches TRBJ2-1 better. The sequenced material came from esophageal tumor tissue. CDR3 in amino acids: CASSLVAGNEQFF. In DNA, the CDR3 is TGTGCCAGCAGCTTAGTAGCGGGAAATGAGCAGTTCTTC.